This T cell receptor beta chain originates from a study of regulatory dendritic cells for organ transplantation. The J segment lost 6 bases and the V segment lost 5 bases, leaving 12 bases of the junction unmatched. The germline V gene has CDR1 SGHRS and CDR2 YFSETQ. The CDR3 loop spans 15 amino acids. This clone was detected only a few times. Its target is not known. This table comes from immunoSEQ multiplex PCR, and its TCRdb copy is limited to in-frame clones, with some not included. The profile covers 7,500 to 8,500 clones, with about 70% appearing a single time and about 3.7% taken by the ten largest. CFSE-labeled sorted T cells met regulatory or mature dendritic cells for four to five days. Whole-study results and caveats: Memory CD8+ clonal expansion seemed more limited with regulatory than mature dendritic cells.

The chain links TRBV5-1 to TRBJ2-7; 9 bases are a match to TRBD1. The sequence was obtained from a human donor in good health. Sequencing was carried out using memory CD4+ T cells from blood cultured with dendritic cells. Indicated subset: CD45RO+ memory T cells. CDR3 sequence: CASSSAVDRGSEQYF. The CDR3 coding sequence is TGCGCCAGCAGTTCGGCCGTGGACAGGGGATCCGAGCAGTACTTC.